A selection of T cell receptor beta chains follows, all from one sample in a study of OX40 agonist ivuxolimab in advanced cancers. The assay was immunoSEQ multiplex PCR, and TCRdb's table has in-frame clones only and misses some. In the table there are about 24,000 clones, about 85% of which are singletons. Sample: CD4+ or CD8+ T cells sorted from blood, taken in a trial of the OX40 agonist ivuxolimab. Source of these receptors: an adult with an advanced solid tumor such as melanoma, head and neck, liver or kidney cancer. The CDR3 runs from the conserved cysteine through the conserved F or W. The order of the fields is J gene, D gene, V gene, clone size, CDR3 DNA, CDR3 protein. A D gene is named only where the DNA matches it firmly. Size tells how often a clone was seen (once, few, many) or the class of an expanded clone, and some rows leave it out.

J gene: TRBJ1-1; D gene: .; V gene: TRBV11-3; clone size: .; CDR3 DNA: TGTGCCAGCAGCCCCCCCCCGGGTTTTGAAGCTTTCTTT; CDR3 protein: CASSPPPGFEAFF
J gene: TRBJ1-2; D gene: .; V gene: TRBV7-9; clone size: .; CDR3 DNA: TGTGCCAGCAGCTCCGACACCTTTCGAGCTAACTATGGCTACACCTTC; CDR3 protein: CASSSDTFRANYGYTF
J gene: TRBJ2-7; D gene: .; V gene: TRBV13; clone size: .; CDR3 DNA: TGTGCCAGCAGCTTAGTGGGTACCTACGAGCAGTACTTC; CDR3 protein: CASSLVGTYEQYF
J gene: TRBJ2-7; D gene: TRBD1; V gene: TRBV7-8; clone size: few; CDR3 DNA: TGTGCCAGCAGCTTAGAGGCAGGGGGCGCATACGAGCAGTACTTC; CDR3 protein: CASSLEAGGAYEQYF
J gene: TRBJ1-1; D gene: .; V gene: TRBV4-1; clone size: .; CDR3 DNA: TGCGCCAGCAGCCAAAAGGTGGCCATGAACACTGAAGCTTTCTTT; CDR3 protein: CASSQKVAMNTEAFF
J gene: TRBJ2-3; D gene: .; V gene: TRBV11-2; clone size: once; CDR3 DNA: TGTGCCAGCAGCTTAGAGGCCGGAGATACGCAGTATTTT; CDR3 protein: CASSLEAGDTQYF
J gene: TRBJ2-3; D gene: TRBD1; V gene: TRBV19; clone size: .; CDR3 DNA: TGTGCCAGTAGCTGGGACAGGGCGACAGATACGCAGTATTTT; CDR3 protein: CASSWDRATDTQYF
J gene: TRBJ2-4; D gene: .; V gene: TRBV5-1; clone size: .; CDR3 DNA: TGCGCCAGCAGCTTGAACAGCTTACAAAACATTCAGTACTTC; CDR3 protein: CASSLNSLQNIQYF
J gene: TRBJ1-2; D gene: .; V gene: TRBV9; clone size: few; CDR3 DNA: TGTGCCAGCAGCGTAGGAAACACCCCCTATGGCTACACCTTC; CDR3 protein: CASSVGNTPYGYTF
J gene: TRBJ2-7; D gene: .; V gene: TRBV2; clone size: .; CDR3 DNA: TGTGCCAGCAACCCCCGGACTACCAACTCCTACGAGCAGTACTTC; CDR3 protein: CASNPRTTNSYEQYF
J gene: TRBJ2-3; D gene: .; V gene: TRBV11-2; clone size: .; CDR3 DNA: TGTGCCAGCAGCCTAAGGGGCTCAGATACGCAGTATTTT; CDR3 protein: CASSLRGSDTQYF
J gene: TRBJ2-7; D gene: .; V gene: TRBV11-3; clone size: .; CDR3 DNA: TGTGCCAGCAGCCAGAGGGGCAGCACCTACGAGCAGTACTTC; CDR3 protein: CASSQRGSTYEQYF
J gene: TRBJ1-1; D gene: TRBD1; V gene: TRBV19; clone size: .; CDR3 DNA: TGTGCCAGTAGTATGGGACAGCATAACACTGAAGCTTTCTTT; CDR3 protein: CASSMGQHNTEAFF
J gene: TRBJ2-7; D gene: TRBD1; V gene: TRBV9; clone size: .; CDR3 DNA: TGTGCCAGCAGCGTAGGGACAGGGTCAAACTACGAGCAGTACTTC; CDR3 protein: CASSVGTGSNYEQYF
J gene: TRBJ2-7; D gene: .; V gene: TRBV30; clone size: .; CDR3 DNA: TGTGCCTGGAGTCCTCCAGGGGCGGGCTACGAGCAGTACTTC; CDR3 protein: CAWSPPGAGYEQYF